This T cell receptor (beta chain) was sequenced in a study of T cell responses to AZD1222 COVID-19 vaccine. About the study: Samples with a second dose at about 4 or about 12 weeks were pooled together. Regarding the study as a whole: Females made up more of the donors, who were largely white British, and clonal diversity may have come out too low. Among vaccine-associated CD4 TCRs, coverage spanned spike, with dominance at 160-218 and 743-854. Repertoires were obtained solely post-peak T cell response.

Generated by immunoSEQ multiplex PCR, the TCRdb table keeps only in-frame clones and is missing some. The table includes more than 95,000 clones, over 75% detected once. The germline V and J ends were trimmed by 6 bases and 2 bases, with 10 bases remaining between them. Looked up from germline, CDR1 is MNHEY and CDR2 is SVGAGI. The CDR3 sequence is 13 residues long. On this clone: What it binds is not known.

This chain uses TRBV6-5 with TRBJ1-1; no definite D call. Specimen: peripheral blood, collected on day 0 of AZD1222 vaccination. The TCR originated in an adult in good health. The CDR3 DNA reads as TGTGCCAGCAGAGGGCCCGGTAACACTGAAGCTTTCTTT. Amino acids: CASRGPGNTEAFF.